The rows below give T cell receptor beta chains drawn from one sample of a study of cytotoxic CD8 clonotypes in ibrutinib-treated CLL. The data were produced by immunoSEQ multiplex PCR, yet TCRdb's version contains in-frame clones alone and is incomplete. Among some 130,000 clones, 75% to 90% were seen once, and the ten largest hold approximately 2%. The sequenced sample was PBMCs, obtained after 24 months of ibrutinib treatment. The receptors derive from a human donor with chronic lymphocytic leukemia. CDR3s include the opening cysteine and the closing phenylalanine or tryptophan. The order of the fields is J gene, clone size, D gene, V gene, CDR3 DNA, CDR3 protein. The D gene is left open where the match is weak. Expanded clones are given a class, and other clones once, few, many or no size at all.

>TRBJ2-3|NA|TRBD2|TRBV5-4
TGTGCCAGCAGCCGCGGGACTAGCGGGACTAGCACAGATACGCAGTATTTT
CASSRGTSGTSTDTQYF
>TRBJ1-5|NA|TRBD1|TRBV7-2
TGTGCCAGCAGCTTCAGGGGGGATGATCAGCCCCAGCATTTT
CASSFRGDDQPQHF
>TRBJ1-4|NA|NA|TRBV6-5
TGTGCCAGCAGGCCACAGACCCCAGGGGAAAAACTGTTTTTT
CASRPQTPGEKLFF
>TRBJ1-3|NA|NA|TRBV23-1
TGCGCCAGCAGTCAGCAGGGACACCCCTTCCTCTCTGGAAACACCATATATTTT
CASSQQGHPFLSGNTIYF
>TRBJ1-5|NA|TRBD1|TRBV28
TGTGCCAGCCAAAACGGGGGACAGTACAATCAGCCCCAGCATTTT
CASQNGGQYNQPQHF
>TRBJ1-1|NA|NA|TRBV5-1
TGCGCCAGCAGCTTCAGGTTTATGAACACTGAAGCTTTCTTT
CASSFRFMNTEAFF
>TRBJ2-7|NA|TRBD1|TRBV18
TGTGCCAGCTCACCTGGACAGGGTCTTACCTACGAGCAGTACTTC
CASSPGQGLTYEQYF
>TRBJ1-2|once|NA|TRBV2
TGTGCCAGCAGTGCCCCCTGGGGCTATGGCTACACCTTC
CASSAPWGYGYTF
>TRBJ1-1|NA|TRBD1|TRBV4-1
TGCGCCAGCAGCGGGGACAGGCAAATGAACACTGAAGCTTTCTTT
CASSGDRQMNTEAFF
>TRBJ1-3|NA|TRBD1|TRBV6-5
TGTGCCAGCAGTTACGACAGGGTCGCTGGAAACACCATATATTTT
CASSYDRVAGNTIYF
>TRBJ2-7|NA|NA|TRBV28
TGTGCCAGCAGTCCCATAAAGATCCTCTCCTACGAGCAGTACTTC
CASSPIKILSYEQYF
>TRBJ1-5|NA|NA|TRBV2
TGTGCCAGCAGTAGTCACGGGGTAGGGAATCAGCCCCAGCATTTT
CASSSHGVGNQPQHF
>TRBJ2-3|once|TRBD2|TRBV2
TGTGCCAGCAGCCGACTAGCGGGGGGGACAGATACGCAGTATTTT
CASSRLAGGTDTQYF
>TRBJ2-5|NA|NA|TRBV28
TGTGCCAGCAGTGACTCGGGACGGCCCCAAGAGACCCAGTACTTC
CASSDSGRPQETQYF
>TRBJ2-5|once|TRBD2|TRBV7-2
TGTGCCAGCAGCTTATGGAGCGGGGGCCCCCAAGAGACCCAGTACTTC
CASSLWSGGPQETQYF
>TRBJ2-1|NA|TRBD2|TRBV4-2
TGTGCCAGCGCCGGGGGGGGCTACAATGAGCAGTTCTTC
CASAGGGYNEQFF
>TRBJ2-7|NA|TRBD2|TRBV9
TGTGCCAGCAGCGTAGAGGGCGGGAGCGACTACGAGCAGTACTTC
CASSVEGGSDYEQYF
>TRBJ1-2|few|TRBD1|TRBV28
TGTGCCAGCAGTTTGGGAGGTGGGGGGACAGCCTACTATGGCTACACCTTC
CASSLGGGGTAYYGYTF
>TRBJ1-1|few|NA|TRBV28
TGTGCCAGCAGGACGGTTCGCACTGAAGCTTTCTTT
CASRTVRTEAFF
>TRBJ2-1|NA|NA|TRBV7-2
TGTGCCAGCAGCCCTACTAGATACAATGAGCAGTTCTTC
CASSPTRYNEQFF
>TRBJ1-2|once|TRBD1|TRBV7-2
TGTGCCAGCAGCTTAGGTGGGACAGGGGGTGGCTACACCTTC
CASSLGGTGGGYTF
>TRBJ1-3|NA|TRBD1|TRBV4-2
TGTGCCAGCAGCCAGGACAGGGTTTCTGGAAACACCATATATTTT
CASSQDRVSGNTIYF
>TRBJ1-5|once|NA|TRBV4-3
TGCGCCAGCAGCCAAGAGATAGGGATCCTCCAGCCCCAGCATTTT
CASSQEIGILQPQHF